These T cell receptor beta chains were read from a single sample in a study of shared clonotypes between healthy human individuals. Assay used: immunoSEQ multiplex PCR; TCRdb lists only in-frame clones, some missing. The sample records some 2 million clones, about 95% being singletons. Sequenced sample: naive CD4+ T cells sorted from blood. The receptors originated from a man aged 18 to 29 in good health. CDR3s include the opening cysteine and the closing phenylalanine or tryptophan. The D gene is left open where the match is weak. Clone sizes are given selectively: once, few, many, or a class where the clone is expanded.

V	D	size	J	DNA	CDR3
TRBV2	TRBD1	-	TRBJ2-1	TGTGCCAGCCACAGACAGGGGGCCACTGAGCAGTTCTTC	CASHRQGATEQFF
TRBV10-2	TRBD2	-	TRBJ2-3	TGCGCCAGCAGCGCCGGGACTAGCGGGGACCGCCGGACAGATACGCAGTATTTT	CASSAGTSGDRRTDTQYF
TRBV5-1	-	-	TRBJ2-7	TGCGCCAGCAGCTTGGCCGGGATCTCCTACGAGCAGTACTTC	CASSLAGISYEQYF
TRBV27	-	-	TRBJ2-3	TGTGCCAGCAGTAAGGGGTTTGGGACAGATACGCAGTATTTT	CASSKGFGTDTQYF
TRBV5-5	TRBD2	-	TRBJ2-7	TGTGCCAGCAGCCCTCGACTAGCGGATATCTACGAGCAGTACTTC	CASSPRLADIYEQYF
TRBV18	TRBD2	-	TRBJ2-7	TGTGCCACCGCAACGGGGACTACGGGTCTCTACGAGCAGTACTTC	CATATGTTGLYEQYF
TRBV16	-	-	TRBJ2-7	TGTGCCAGCAGCCAATCCGCAGGGCAGGGGGGATACGAGCAGTACTTC	CASSQSAGQGGYEQYF
TRBV15	-	-	TRBJ2-5	TGTGCCACCAGCAGAGTACCAGGGCCACAAGAGACCCAGTACTTC	CATSRVPGPQETQYF
TRBV29-1	-	-	TRBJ2-7	TGCAGCGTTGAAAGAGGAATAGGGGGCGAGCAGTACTTC	CSVERGIGGEQYF
TRBV6-6	-	-	TRBJ1-2	TGTGCCAGCAGCACGGGTGCTAACTATGGCTACACCTTC	CASSTGANYGYTF
TRBV28	-	-	TRBJ2-7	TGTGCCAGCAGACCTCCGGACGGTCAGTTCTACGAGCAGTACTTC	CASRPPDGQFYEQYF
TRBV7-9	-	-	TRBJ2-2	TGTGCCAGCAGCCCTAGTGCGGCAAACGGGGAGCTGTTTTTT	CASSPSAANGELFF
TRBV7-2	-	-	TRBJ2-5	TGTGCCAGCAGCCCCGAGTGGTTCCAAGAGACCCAGTACTTC	CASSPEWFQETQYF
TRBV4-3	-	-	TRBJ2-2	TGCGCCAGCAGCCAAGGGGGACACTCTACCGGGGAGCTGTTTTTT	CASSQGGHSTGELFF
TRBV6-4	-	-	TRBJ1-6	TGTGCCAGCAGTGACTCGTATCTTCCAGGACAGTCACCCCTCCACTTT	CASSDSYLPGQSPLHF
TRBV7-2	TRBD2	-	TRBJ2-7	TGTGCCAGCAGCCCAATTATTAGCGGGCGATCCTACGAGCAGTACTTC	CASSPIISGRSYEQYF
TRBV25-1	-	-	TRBJ1-2	TGTGCCAGCAGCGCACTAGGGTATGGCTACACCTTC	CASSALGYGYTF
TRBV5-1	-	-	TRBJ2-5	TGCGCCAGCAGCTTGGGGCAGTATAAAGAGACCCAGTACTTC	CASSLGQYKETQYF
TRBV6-4	-	-	TRBJ1-1	TGTGCCAGCAGGGTTCCAGCCATGAACACTGAAGCTTTCTTT	CASRVPAMNTEAFF
TRBV19	TRBD2	-	TRBJ2-2	TGTGCCAGTAGTCCGCCGCGGGGGGCCCTGAACACCGGGGAGCTGTTTTTT	CASSPPRGALNTGELFF
TRBV27	-	-	TRBJ1-6	TGTGCCAGCAGTTTCCGAGGCCTACCCCTCCACTTT	CASSFRGLPLHF
TRBV9	TRBD2	-	TRBJ2-2	TGTGCCAGCAGCCAGACTAGCGGGGGCACTTGGAGGGAGCTGTTTTTT	CASSQTSGGTWRELFF
TRBV28	TRBD1	-	TRBJ2-7	TGTGCCAGCAGTTTATTCCCATCCCGGGACAGGGGGCTGCACGAGCAGTACTTC	CASSLFPSRDRGLHEQYF
TRBV6-5	-	-	TRBJ2-3	TGTGCCAGCCGGGGCGACCCAGATACGCAGTATTTT	CASRGDPDTQYF
TRBV10-3	-	-	TRBJ1-1	TGTGCCATCAGTGACGAGTACACTGAAGCTTTCTTT	CAISDEYTEAFF
TRBV4-3	TRBD1	-	TRBJ1-6	TGCGCCAGCAGCCAGATGGGGACAGGGGTAAATTCACCCCTCCACTTT	CASSQMGTGVNSPLHF
TRBV10-3	TRBD2	-	TRBJ2-3	TGTGCCATCAGTAGGACTAGCGGGTCTAGCACAGATACGCAGTATTTT	CAISRTSGSSTDTQYF
TRBV5-1	TRBD2	-	TRBJ2-1	TGCGCCAGCAGCTCTCACCTAGCGGGAGGGTACAATGAGCAGTTCTTC	CASSSHLAGGYNEQFF
TRBV5-1	-	-	TRBJ2-7	TGCGCCAGCAGCTTGGCCGGGGACCCTTGGGAGCAGTACTTC	CASSLAGDPWEQYF
TRBV6-1	-	-	TRBJ1-4	TGTGCCAGCAGTTCCCTGGGTAATGAAAAACTGTTTTTT	CASSSLGNEKLFF
TRBV7-6	-	once	TRBJ2-1	TGTGCCAGCAGCCCTGCCCCTGGCTCCTACAATGAGCAGTTCTTC	CASSPAPGSYNEQFF
TRBV28	-	-	TRBJ2-1	TGTGCCAGCAGTTTAGTTGGTAAGGGGACACACAATGAGCAGTTCTTC	CASSLVGKGTHNEQFF
TRBV25-1	-	-	TRBJ2-6	TGTGCCAGCAGTGAATTCCCGGCCCGGACCTCCGGGGCCAACGTCCTGACTTTC	CASSEFPARTSGANVLTF
TRBV7-2	TRBD1	-	TRBJ2-4	TGTGCCAGCAGCGACGACAGGGTAATTGCGAACATTCAGTACTTC	CASSDDRVIANIQYF
TRBV10-3	TRBD1	-	TRBJ2-1	TGTGCCCTTGCTATGACAGGGAATGTGGGGAGTGAGCAGTTCTTC	CALAMTGNVGSEQFF
TRBV5-8	-	-	TRBJ2-5	TGTGCCAGCAGGCCCTGGGGGCAAGAGACCCAGTACTTC	CASRPWGQETQYF
TRBV28	-	-	TRBJ2-7	TGTGCCAGCAGTTTCATCCTCGTCCTCCGGGACAACTCCTACGAGCAGTACTTC	CASSFILVLRDNSYEQYF
TRBV7-9	-	-	TRBJ1-6	TGTGCCAGCAGCCCCGAGTCGGTCTCACCCCTCCACTTT	CASSPESVSPLHF
TRBV30	-	-	TRBJ2-3	TGTGCCTGGGCCTCCCCAAACACAGATACGCAGTATTTT	CAWASPNTDTQYF
TRBV30	TRBD1	once	TRBJ1-5	TGTGCCTGGAGTGTAGGGACAGACAATCAGCCCCAGCATTTT	CAWSVGTDNQPQHF
TRBV5-1	-	-	TRBJ1-2	TGCGCCAGCAGCTTGGAGGCAGACTATGGCTACACCTTC	CASSLEADYGYTF
TRBV6-1	-	-	TRBJ1-2	TGTGCCAGCAGTGAAAAGGCAATAGCTAACTATGGCTACACCTTC	CASSEKAIANYGYTF
TRBV7-9	TRBD1	-	TRBJ2-7	TGTGCCAGCAGCGACCCCAATTGGACAGGGTACGAGCAGTACTTC	CASSDPNWTGYEQYF
TRBV7-2	-	-	TRBJ2-5	TGTGCCAGCAGCTCGGAAGGTTGGGGTCAAGAGACCCAGTACTTC	CASSSEGWGQETQYF
TRBV2	TRBD1	-	TRBJ1-2	TGTGCCAGCAGTGAAGTCCGGACAGGGAAGGATGGCTACACCTTC	CASSEVRTGKDGYTF
TRBV6-5	-	-	TRBJ1-3	TGTGCCAGCAGAAGGGACACCGGCTCTGGAAACACCATATATTTT	CASRRDTGSGNTIYF
TRBV5-4	TRBD2	-	TRBJ2-6	TGTGCCAGCAGCTTGGCTAGCGGGAGATCTGGGGCCAACGTCCTGACTTTC	CASSLASGRSGANVLTF
TRBV6-1	-	-	TRBJ1-4	TGTGCCGGCGGCGGGGGAGGCAAGAATGAAAAACTGTTTTTT	CAGGGGGKNEKLFF
TRBV29-1	-	once	TRBJ1-2	TGCAGCGTTGAAAAGTCGCCCGGCCCCGGTAAAGAGGGCTACACCTTC	CSVEKSPGPGKEGYTF